What follows are 2 T cell receptor beta chains derived from one specimen sequenced in a study of Tregs in tolerant kidney transplant recipients. Profiled with immunoSEQ multiplex PCR; TCRdb holds only in-frame clones, not every one. Found here are about 240,000 clones, around 82% of them singletons; the top ten hold about 0.64%. Sequences were obtained from CD4+ T cells from blood. These receptor sequences come from a human donor in good health.

The chain recombines TRBV5-1 with TRBJ2-1; D ambiguous. V was cut by 0 bases and J by 8 bases, with 12 bases left in between. Germline V CDR1 and CDR2: SGHRS, YFSETQ. The length of the CDR3 is 14 residues. The chain's CDR3 is CASSLATYGDEQFF. In DNA, the CDR3 is TGCGCCAGCAGCTTGGCCACGTACGGCGATGAGCAGTTCTTC.

This clone has a single count. CDR3 protein: CASSPGAFPETQYF. The DNA for the CDR3 is TGTGCCAGCAGCCCGGGGGCCTTCCCAGAGACCCAGTACTTC. This rearrangement joins TRBV5-4 to TRBJ2-5; D tentatively fits TRBD1 or TRBD2 (6 bases each). Germline-derived CDR1 and CDR2 are SGHNT and YYREEE (reference sequence). V was shortened by 4 bases and J by 4 bases, with 14 bases between the two germline ends. The CDR3 totals 14 residues.